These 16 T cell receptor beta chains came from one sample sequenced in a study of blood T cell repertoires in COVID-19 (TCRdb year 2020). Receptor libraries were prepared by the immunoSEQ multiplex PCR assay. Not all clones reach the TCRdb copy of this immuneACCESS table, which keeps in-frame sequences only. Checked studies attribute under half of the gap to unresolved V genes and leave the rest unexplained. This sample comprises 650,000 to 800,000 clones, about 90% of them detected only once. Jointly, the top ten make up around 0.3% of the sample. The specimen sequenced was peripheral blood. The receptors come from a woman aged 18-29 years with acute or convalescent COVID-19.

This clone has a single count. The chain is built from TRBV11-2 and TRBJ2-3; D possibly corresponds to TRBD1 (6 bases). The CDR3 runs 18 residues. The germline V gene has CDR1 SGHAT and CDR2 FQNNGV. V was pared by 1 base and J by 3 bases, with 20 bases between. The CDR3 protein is CASSLGYVTGRGTDTQYF. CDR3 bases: TGTGCCAGCAGCTTAGGTTATGTAACAGGGAGAGGGACAGATACGCAGTATTTT.

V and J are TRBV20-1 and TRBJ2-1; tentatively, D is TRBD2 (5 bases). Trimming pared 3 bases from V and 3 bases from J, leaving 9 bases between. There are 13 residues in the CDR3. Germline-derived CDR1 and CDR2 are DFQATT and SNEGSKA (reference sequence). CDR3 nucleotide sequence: TGCAGTGCTAGTTCCGGGGACTACAATGAGCAGTTCTTC. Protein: CSASSGDYNEQFF.

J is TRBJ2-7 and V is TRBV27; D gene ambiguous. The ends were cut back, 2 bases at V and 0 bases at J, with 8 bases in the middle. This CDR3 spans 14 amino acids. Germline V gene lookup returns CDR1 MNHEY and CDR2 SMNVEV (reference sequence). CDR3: CASSLEVSSYEQYF. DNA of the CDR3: TGTGCCAGCAGTTTAGAGGTTAGCTCCTACGAGCAGTACTTC.

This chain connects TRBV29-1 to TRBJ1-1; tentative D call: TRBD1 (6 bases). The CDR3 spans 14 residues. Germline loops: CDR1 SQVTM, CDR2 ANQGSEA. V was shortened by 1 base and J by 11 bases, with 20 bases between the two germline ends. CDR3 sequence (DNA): TGCAGCGTTGAAGCGGGCCCCGGGGGGGCAGGGGCTTTCTTT. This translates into CSVEAGPGGAGAFF.

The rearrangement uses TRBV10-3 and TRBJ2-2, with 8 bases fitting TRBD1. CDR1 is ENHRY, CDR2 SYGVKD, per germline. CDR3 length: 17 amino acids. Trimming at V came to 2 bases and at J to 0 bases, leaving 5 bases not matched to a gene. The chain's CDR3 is CAISEPGQAANTGELFF. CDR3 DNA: TGTGCCATCAGTGAGCCGGGACAGGCAGCGAACACCGGGGAGCTGTTTTTT.

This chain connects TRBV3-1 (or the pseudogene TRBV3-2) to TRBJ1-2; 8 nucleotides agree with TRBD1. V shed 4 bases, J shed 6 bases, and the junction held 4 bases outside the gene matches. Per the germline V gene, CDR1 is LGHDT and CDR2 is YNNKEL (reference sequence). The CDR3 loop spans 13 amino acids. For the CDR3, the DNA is TGTGCCAGCAGCCGCGAACAGGGGGATGGCTACACCTTC. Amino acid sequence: CASSREQGDGYTF.

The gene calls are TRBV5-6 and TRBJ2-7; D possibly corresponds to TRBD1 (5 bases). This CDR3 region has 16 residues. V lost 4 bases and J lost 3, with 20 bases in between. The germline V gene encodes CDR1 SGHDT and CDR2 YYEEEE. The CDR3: CASSDGLGHKIYEQYF. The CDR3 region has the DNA TGTGCCAGCAGCGACGGCCTAGGACACAAAATCTACGAGCAGTACTTC.

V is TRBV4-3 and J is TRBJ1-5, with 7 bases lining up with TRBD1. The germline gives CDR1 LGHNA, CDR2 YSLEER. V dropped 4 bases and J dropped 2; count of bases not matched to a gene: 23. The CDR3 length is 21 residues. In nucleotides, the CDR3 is TGCGCCAGCAGCCTCCGGGACAGCAGAAAGAGGGAGAATAGCGGCAATCAGCCCCAGCATTTT. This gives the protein CASSLRDSRKRENSGNQPQHF.

CDR3 amino acids: CASGFVGRGAHDQPQHF. The DNA of the CDR3 is TGTGCTAGTGGTTTTGTTGGCCGCGGAGCACACGATCAGCCCCAGCATTTT. J is TRBJ1-5 and V is TRBV12-5; D not resolved. CDR1 and CDR2 (germline): LGHNT, FRNRAP. V lost 3 bases and J lost 5, with 20 bases in between. The CDR3 has 17 amino acids.

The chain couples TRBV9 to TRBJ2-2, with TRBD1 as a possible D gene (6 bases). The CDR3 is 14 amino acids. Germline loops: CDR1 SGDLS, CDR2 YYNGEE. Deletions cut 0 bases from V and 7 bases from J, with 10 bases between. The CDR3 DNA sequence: TGTGCCAGCAGCGTAGAATGGGGGCGCGGGGAGCTGTTTTTT. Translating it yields CASSVEWGRGELFF.

The CDR3 nucleotides read TGCGCCAGCAGCGGAAGAACAGGGTCCGAGACCCAGTACTTC. Protein product: CASSGRTGSETQYF. The chain combines TRBV5-1 with TRBJ2-5; TRBD1 might be the D (6 bases). From germline, CDR1 is SGHRS and CDR2 YFSETQ. The CDR3 sequence is 14 residues long. V was trimmed by 4 bases and J by 5 bases, leaving 15 bases between them.

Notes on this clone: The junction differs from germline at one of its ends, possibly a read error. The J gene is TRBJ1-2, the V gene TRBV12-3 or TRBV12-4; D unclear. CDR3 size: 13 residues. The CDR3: CASSPDRPRQLFF. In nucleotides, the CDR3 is TGTGCCAGCAGTCCCGACCGGCCGCGGCAGCTATTCTTC.

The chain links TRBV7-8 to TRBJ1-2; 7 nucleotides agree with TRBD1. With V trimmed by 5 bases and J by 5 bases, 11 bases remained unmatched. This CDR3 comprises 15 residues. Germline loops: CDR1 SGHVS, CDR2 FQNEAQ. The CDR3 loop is CASSPGAGGGYGYTF. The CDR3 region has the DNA TGTGCCAGCAGCCCTGGCGCAGGGGGTGGGTATGGCTACACCTTC. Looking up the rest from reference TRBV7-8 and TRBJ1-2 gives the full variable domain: GAGVSQSPRYKVAKRGQDVALRCDPISGHVSLFWYQQALGQGPEFLTYFQNEAQLDKSGLPSDRFFAERPEGSVSTLKIQRTQQEDSAVYLCASSPGAGGGYGYTFGSGTRLTVV.

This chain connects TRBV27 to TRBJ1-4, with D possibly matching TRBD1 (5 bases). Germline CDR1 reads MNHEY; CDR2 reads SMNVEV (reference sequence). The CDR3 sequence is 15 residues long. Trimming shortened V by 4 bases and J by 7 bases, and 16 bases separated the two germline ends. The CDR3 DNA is TGTGCCAGCAGTTCGTACAGATCCAGGGTTGAAAAACTGTTTTTT. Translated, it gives CASSSYRSRVEKLFF.

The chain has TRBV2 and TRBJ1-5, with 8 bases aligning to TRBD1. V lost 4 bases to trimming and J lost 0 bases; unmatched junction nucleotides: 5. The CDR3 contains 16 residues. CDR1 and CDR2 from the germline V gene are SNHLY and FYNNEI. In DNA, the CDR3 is TGTGCCAGCAGTGCAACAGGGGGGGATAGCAATCAGCCCCAGCATTTT. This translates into CASSATGGDSNQPQHF.

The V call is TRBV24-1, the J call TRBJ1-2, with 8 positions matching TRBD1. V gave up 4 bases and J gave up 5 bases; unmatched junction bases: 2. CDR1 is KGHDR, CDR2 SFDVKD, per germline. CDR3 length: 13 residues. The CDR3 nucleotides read TGTGCCACCAGTGAGGACAGGGCTTATGGCTACACCTTC. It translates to CATSEDRAYGYTF.